The clone carrying this TCR beta chain was seen at least ten times. The data belong to a study of identical twins. Between the trimmed V and J ends, which lost 1 base and 6 bases, there was a span of 8 bases. Germline CDR1 reads SGHRS; CDR2 reads YFSETQ. The CDR3 totals 13 residues. TCRdb processed the 5' RACE reads anew with MiXCR; each CDR3 protein has one entry. Among about 660,000 distinct CDR3 sequences, about 9.4% were seen once, and the ten largest hold 0.75% to 1%. The same specimen was also included in a second study, on yellow fever vaccine responses in identical twins.

V is TRBV5-1 and J is TRBJ2-1; no clear D gene. The source of this sequence is a woman younger than 35 in good health. Specimen: PBMCs. This chain's CDR3 is CASSLIGFNEQFF. CDR3 coding DNA: TGCGCCAGCAGCTTGATCGGCTTCAATGAGCAGTTCTTC.